The 20 T cell receptor beta chains below were found in one sample sequenced in a study of cytomegalovirus exposure and HLA in healthy donors. The PCR had 60 Vbeta and 13 Jbeta primers. Clones were sequenced by immunoSEQ multiplex PCR, and TCRdb holds only the in-frame ones, with some missing. The table has about 59,000 clones, roughly 77% seen once. Sequencing input: PBMCs. The receptors here all came from a young man in good health and CMV-seropositive.

The V and J genes are TRBV6-1 and TRBJ2-7; D might be TRBD2 (5 bases). The CDR3 totals 12 residues. Germline CDR1 and CDR2: MNHNS and SASEGT. Between the trimmed V and J ends, which lost 6 bases and 4 bases, there was a span of 10 bases. The CDR3 region has the DNA TGTGCCAGCAGCTGGACTCGATACGAGCAGTACTTC. It specifies CASSWTRYEQYF.

This chain joins TRBV19 and TRBJ1-5, with D perhaps TRBD1 (6 bases). CDR1 LNHDA and CDR2 SQIVND come from the germline V gene (reference sequence). Trimming took off 6 bases at V and 6 bases at J, with 12 bases between the two ends. The CDR3 sequence is 13 residues long. This CDR3 reads CASRTSRGQPQHF. CDR3 sequence (DNA): TGTGCCAGTAGGACCTCCAGGGGTCAGCCCCAGCATTTT.

The gene calls are TRBV27 and TRBJ1-2; TRBD1 matches at 8 bases. This CDR3 comprises 17 residues. Unmatched junction bases numbered 15, after V lost 4 bases and J lost 5 bases. CDR1 and CDR2 from the germline V gene are MNHEY and SMNVEV (reference sequence). The chain's CDR3 is CASSSQGASSSLYGYTF. CDR3 nucleotides: TGTGCCAGCAGTTCGCAGGGGGCTTCCTCCTCATTATATGGCTACACCTTC.

This clone has only a few counts. The chain combines TRBV6-1 with TRBJ1-6, with TRBD1 as a possible D gene (5 bases). Germline V gene lookup returns CDR1 MNHNS and CDR2 SASEGT. The CDR3 extends over 16 amino acids. V lost 3 bases, J lost 14 bases, and 23 bases lay in between. CDR3 loop: CASSEFRGRILGSLHF. The CDR3 coding sequence is TGTGCCAGCAGTGAGTTTAGGGGCCGTATCCTGGGTTCCCTCCACTTT.

This clone was detected once. The chain couples TRBV11-2 to TRBJ2-7; D might be TRBD1 (5 bases). CDR1 is SGHAT, CDR2 FQNNGV, per germline. The CDR3 is made up of 14 amino acids. V lost 3 bases and J lost 4, with 13 bases in between. The CDR3 here is CASSFQLDKYEQYF. The DNA of the CDR3 is TGTGCCAGCAGCTTTCAGCTGGACAAATACGAGCAGTACTTC. Full variable domain (outside the CDR3, taken from reference TRBV11-2 and TRBJ2-7): EAGVAQSPRYKIIEKRQSVAFWCNPISGHATLYWYQQILGQGPKLLIQFQNNGVVDDSQLPKDRFSAERLKGVDSTLKIQPAKLEDSAVYLCASSFQLDKYEQYFGPGTRLTVT.

This chain connects TRBV7-2 to TRBJ1-3; 10 bases map to TRBD1. The CDR3 sequence is 16 residues long. V shed 3 bases, J shed 4 bases, and the junction held 6 bases outside the gene matches. Per germline, CDR1 SGHTA and CDR2 FQGNSA. CDR3 nucleotides: TGTGCCAGCAGCTTCAGACAGGGGGCTTACGGAAACACCATATATTTT. It is translated as CASSFRQGAYGNTIYF.

This clone was counted between two and nine times. The V gene is TRBV30, the J gene TRBJ1-6; 8 positions agree with TRBD1. This CDR3 is built from 14 residues. The germline V gene has CDR1 GTSNPN and CDR2 SVGIG (reference sequence). Trimming cost V 0 bases and J 8 bases; bases outside gene matches: 3. The CDR3 protein is CAWSVAGGDSPLHF. The CDR3 region has the DNA TGTGCCTGGAGTGTAGCAGGGGGCGATTCACCCCTCCACTTT. The entire variable domain, with the rest obtained from reference TRBV30 and TRBJ1-6, is as follows: SQTIHQWPATLVQPVGSPLSLECTVEGTSNPNLYWYRQAAGRGLQLLFYSVGIGQISSEVPQNLSASRPQDRQFILSSKKLLLSDSGFYLCAWSVAGGDSPLHFGNGTRLTVT.

The genes are TRBV6-5 and TRBJ2-3; maybe TRBD1 (6 bases). The ends were cut back, 0 bases at V and 6 bases at J, with 7 bases in the middle. The CDR3 consists of 13 residues. The germline gives CDR1 MNHEY, CDR2 SVGAGI. In DNA, the CDR3 is TGTGCCAGCAGTTACTCGAGGGGGGATACGCAGTATTTT. This sequence encodes CASSYSRGDTQYF.

Notes on this clone: The junction departs from the called germline gene at one end, perhaps through a read error. V usage is TRBV7-9 and J usage is TRBJ2-7, with a weak D call TRBD2 (7 bases). Germline CDR1 and CDR2: SEHNR and FQNEAQ (reference sequence). The length of the CDR3 is 16 residues. Here the CDR3 reads CSSSPLAGRGRYEQYF. CDR3 nucleotides: TGTTCCAGCAGCCCTCTTGCGGGGAGGGGGAGGTACGAGCAGTACTTC.

The chain is built from TRBV7-2 and TRBJ2-2; 7 nucleotides agree with TRBD2. The CDR3 is 17 amino acids. Germline V gene lookup returns CDR1 SGHTA and CDR2 FQGNSA. Trimming took 5 bases from V and 4 from J; bases not matched to a gene: 13. The CDR3 DNA is TGTGCCAGCAGCCCCCGTCGTGGCGGGGGTGCCACCGGGGAGCTGTTTTTT. It codes for CASSPRRGGGATGELFF.

This sequence joins TRBV28 and TRBJ1-2; possibly TRBD1 for D (5 bases). Germline V lookup: CDR1 MDHEN, CDR2 SYDVKM. CDR3 size: 14 residues. V was pared by 1 base and J by 6 bases, with 12 bases between. In DNA form, the CDR3 reads TGTGCCAGCAGTTTATTCCCCTCAGGGAATGGCTACACCTTC. The encoded protein is CASSLFPSGNGYTF.

J is TRBJ2-1 and V is TRBV7-9; no definite D call. Looked up from germline, CDR1 is SEHNR and CDR2 is FQNEAQ (reference sequence). V was trimmed by 2 bases and J by 9 bases, leaving 2 bases between them. CDR3 length: 10 amino acids. Here the CDR3 DNA reads TGTGCCAGCAGCTTACGTGAGCAGTTCTTC. The encoded protein is CASSLREQFF.

J is TRBJ1-3 and V is TRBV18; 8 nucleotides line up with TRBD1. Germline lookup yields CDR1 KGHSH and CDR2 LQKENI. After removal of 3 bases from V and 2 bases from J, the junction contained 0 bases not matched to a gene. CDR3 size: 14 residues. The CDR3 region is CASSPDRAGNTIYF. The DNA of the CDR3 is TGTGCCAGCTCACCGGACAGGGCTGGAAACACCATATATTTT. Based on the CDR3 plus reference TRBV18 and TRBJ1-3, the full variable domain is NAGVMQNPRHLVRRRGQEARLRCSPMKGHSHVYWYRQLPEEGLKFMVYLQKENIIDESGMPKERFSAEFPKEGPSILRIQQVVRGDSAAYFCASSPDRAGNTIYFGEGSWLTVV.

The chain combines TRBV5-1 with TRBJ1-1, with a tentative D call TRBD1 (5 bases). V lost 0 bases, J lost 0 bases, and 9 bases lay in between. The CDR3 is made up of 15 amino acids. Germline V CDR1 and CDR2: SGHRS, YFSETQ. The CDR3 loop reads CASSLGSGMNTEAFF. The CDR3 nucleotides are TGCGCCAGCAGCTTGGGGTCAGGGATGAACACTGAAGCTTTCTTT. Full variable domain (rest looked up from reference TRBV5-1 and TRBJ1-1): KAGVTQTPRYLIKTRGQQVTLSCSPISGHRSVSWYQQTPGQGLQFLFEYFSETQRNKGNFPGRFSGRQFSNSRSEMNVSTLELGDSALYLCASSLGSGMNTEAFFGQGTRLTVV.

This CDR3 reads CASSERVFNGYTF. DNA of the CDR3: TGTGCCAGCAGTGAACGGGTTTTCAATGGCTACACCTTC. V gene TRBV2 combines with J gene TRBJ1-2; D is ambiguous. CDR1 is SNHLY and CDR2 is FYNNEI in the germline V gene. V lost 2 bases and J 6 bases, leaving 10 bases between the germline ends. CDR3 length: 13 residues.

This chain uses TRBV9 with TRBJ2-2; TRBD2 matches at 8 bases. The CDR3 consists of 15 residues. Germline trimming cut 4 bases from V and 2 bases from J; bases unmatched to any gene: 4. CDR1 SGDLS and CDR2 YYNGEE come from the germline V gene. The chain's CDR3 is CASSTRTSNTGELFF. CDR3 sequence (DNA): TGTGCCAGCAGCACTCGGACTAGCAACACCGGGGAGCTGTTTTTT.

This clone appeared a single time. This chain links TRBV10-3 with TRBJ2-7, with 14 bases that match TRBD2. The CDR3 has 20 residues. V dropped 6 bases and J dropped 0; count of bases not matched to a gene: 16. CDR1 ENHRY and CDR2 SYGVKD come from the germline V gene. CDR3 coding DNA: TGTGCCATCAGGGGGGGTGGACTAGCGGGGGGCCCCGACATCTCCTACGAGCAGTACTTC. Its protein is CAIRGGGLAGGPDISYEQYF.

The chain couples TRBV6-5 to TRBJ1-1; D unresolved. V was trimmed by 0 bases and J by 7 bases, leaving 9 bases between them. The germline V gene encodes CDR1 MNHEY and CDR2 SVGAGI. The CDR3 is 13 residues long. The CDR3 DNA is TGTGCCAGCAGTTACTCGAGAGGTTTTGAAGCTTTCTTT. Translation gives CASSYSRGFEAFF.

This clone was counted a single time. The J gene is TRBJ2-7, the V gene TRBV30; no firm D call. CDR1 and CDR2 from the germline V gene are GTSNPN and SVGIG (reference sequence). This CDR3 contains 14 residues. V gave up 0 bases and J gave up 4 bases, with 13 bases separating them. The CDR3 protein is CAWSVLGRPYEQYF. CDR3 sequence (DNA): TGTGCCTGGAGTGTCCTTGGCAGGCCGTACGAGCAGTACTTC. Complete variable domain (other parts from reference TRBV30 and TRBJ2-7): SQTIHQWPATLVQPVGSPLSLECTVEGTSNPNLYWYRQAAGRGLQLLFYSVGIGQISSEVPQNLSASRPQDRQFILSSKKLLLSDSGFYLCAWSVLGRPYEQYFGPGTRLTVT.

V is TRBV19 and J is TRBJ1-2; tentatively, D is TRBD1 (6 bases). Germline V gene lookup returns CDR1 LNHDA and CDR2 SQIVND (reference sequence). The CDR3 is 13 amino acids. Trimming shortened V by 3 bases and J by 5 bases, and 10 bases separated the two germline ends. CDR3 DNA sequence: TGTGCCAGTAGTATTCGGACAGATTATGGCTACACCTTC. Translating gives CASSIRTDYGYTF.